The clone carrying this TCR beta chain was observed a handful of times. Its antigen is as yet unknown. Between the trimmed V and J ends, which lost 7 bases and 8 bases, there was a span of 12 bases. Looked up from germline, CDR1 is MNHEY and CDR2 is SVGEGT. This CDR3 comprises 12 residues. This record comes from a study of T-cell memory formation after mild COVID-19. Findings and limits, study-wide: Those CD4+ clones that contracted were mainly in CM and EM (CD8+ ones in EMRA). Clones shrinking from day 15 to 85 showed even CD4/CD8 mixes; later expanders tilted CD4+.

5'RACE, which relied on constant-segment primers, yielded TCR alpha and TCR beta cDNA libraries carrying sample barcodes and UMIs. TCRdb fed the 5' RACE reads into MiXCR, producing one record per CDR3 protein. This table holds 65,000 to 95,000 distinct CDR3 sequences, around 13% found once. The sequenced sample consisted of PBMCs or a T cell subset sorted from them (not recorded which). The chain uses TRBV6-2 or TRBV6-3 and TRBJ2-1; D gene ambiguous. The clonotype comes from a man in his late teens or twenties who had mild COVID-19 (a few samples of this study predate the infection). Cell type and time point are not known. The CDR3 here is CASTSQVDEQFF. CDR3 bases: TGTGCCAGCACCTCTCAGGTGGATGAGCAGTTCTTC.